One sample yielded the 5 T cell receptor beta chains listed below, sequenced in a study of T cell repertoires in cytomegalovirus infection. MiXCR was run by TCRdb on the reads, yielding one entry per CDR3 protein. This sample yields approximately 140,000 distinct CDR3 sequences, of which almost 9% are seen a single time; about a tenth belongs to the top ten. Material: PBMCs. The receptors originated from a human donor in good health (CMV status not recorded). Some clones in this sample may be carry-over from other donors' samples.

Many counts were recorded for this clonotype. The J gene is TRBJ2-2, the V gene TRBV6-5; D gene uncertain. The germline V and J ends were trimmed by 0 bases and 1 base, with 6 bases remaining between them. This CDR3 spans 15 amino acids. Germline values: CDR1 MNHEY, CDR2 SVGAGI. CDR3 DNA sequence: TGTGCCAGCAGTTACTCCCCAGTGAACACCGGGGAGCTGTTTTTT. Encoded protein: CASSYSPVNTGELFF.

There are many counts of this clonotype. The chain employs TRBV7-6 and TRBJ2-7, with 8 nucleotides matching TRBD1. The V gene's germline CDR1 is SGHVS and CDR2 FNYEAQ. V lost 6 bases to trimming and J lost 6 bases; unmatched junction nucleotides: 7. The CDR3 is 13 residues long. CDR3 sequence: CASSWDRMGEQYF. The CDR3, as DNA: TGTGCCAGCAGTTGGGACAGGATGGGCGAGCAGTACTTC.

This clonotype was recorded many times. The rearrangement joins TRBV15 to TRBJ1-1; D remains unclear. V was pared by 2 bases and J by 8 bases, with 12 bases between. This CDR3 is 13 amino acids long. Germline values: CDR1 LNHNV, CDR2 YYDKDF (reference sequence). The CDR3 loop reads CATSRQRTEEAFF. The CDR3 nucleotides read TGTGCCACCAGCAGACAAAGGACGGAAGAAGCTTTCTTT.

Ten or more counts support this clonotype. V gene TRBV7-2 combines with J gene TRBJ2-3; 11 bases fit TRBD2. The trim removed 8 bases at V and 9 bases at J, leaving 16 bases unmatched. Germline CDR1 is SGHTA and CDR2 is FQGNSA. The CDR3 extends over 16 amino acids. Written as DNA, the CDR3 is TGTGCCAGCCTCACTCGGGGTAGCGGGGGGGCCGGGACGCAGTATTTT. Translating gives CASLTRGSGGAGTQYF.

This clonotype was detected many times. In DNA form, the CDR3 reads TGTGCCAGCAGTGACACTTACACAGATACGCAGTATTTT. Translating gives CASSDTYTDTQYF. The V and J genes are TRBV2 and TRBJ2-3; D not resolved. CDR1 is SNHLY and CDR2 is FYNNEI in the germline V gene. V lost 3 bases to trimming and J lost 2 bases, with 6 bases between them. This CDR3 is built from 13 residues.